This TCR beta chain was sequenced during a study of PD-1 blockade in classical Hodgkin lymphoma. Points on this clone: As yet, its antigen is unknown.

Sequencing was performed with immunoSEQ multiplex PCR; in TCRdb, only in-frame clones are kept and a portion is missing. Of approximately 37,000 clones listed, roughly 78% were seen once; the top ten hold 10% to 15%. General study results and limits: Diversity in CD4+ TCRs, unlike that measured in CD8+ TCRs, had risen significantly by C4D1.

Relapse was seen in all patients after autologous stem cell transplantation, and brentuximab vedotin exposure was variable. The TCR comes from a human donor with classical Hodgkin lymphoma. Sequences were derived from peripheral blood mononuclear cells (PBMCs), sampled at baseline.

The chain's CDR3 is CASSLFSSGNEQFF. CDR3 coding DNA: TGTGCCAGCAGTTTATTTAGCTCCGGGAATGAGCAGTTCTTC. The chain recombines TRBV27 with TRBJ2-1; no clear D. Trimming took off 1 base at V and 7 bases at J, with 11 bases between the two ends. This CDR3 is built from 14 residues. Germline assignment: CDR1 MNHEY and CDR2 SMNVEV (reference sequence).